The 9 T cell receptor beta chains in this list originate from one sample, sequenced in a study of T cell responses to AZD1222 COVID-19 vaccine. Profiled with immunoSEQ multiplex PCR; TCRdb holds only in-frame clones, not every one. The data show about 130,000 clones, with around nine tenths seen just once and around 1.1% held by the top ten. The sequenced sample was peripheral blood, obtained 28 days after the second AZD1222 dose. The receptors come from an adult who received the AZD1222 COVID-19 vaccine.

The J gene is TRBJ2-1, the V gene TRBV3-1 (or the pseudogene TRBV3-2), with 13 bases that match TRBD2. With V trimmed by 0 bases and J by 4 bases, 3 bases remained unmatched. Germline loops: CDR1 LGHDT, CDR2 YNNKEL (reference sequence). This CDR3 is 17 amino acids long. CDR3 bases: TGTGCCAGCAGCCAAGAGACTAGCGGGAGGCCTTACAATGAGCAGTTCTTC. This translates into CASSQETSGRPYNEQFF.

The rearrangement links TRBV27 to TRBJ1-5, with D hard to call. With 5 bases removed from V and 3 bases from J, the gap between germline ends came to 14 bases. This CDR3 contains 15 residues. Per the germline V gene, CDR1 is MNHEY and CDR2 is SMNVEV (reference sequence). The CDR3 sequence: CASSPRGFSNQPQHF. DNA for the CDR3: TGTGCCAGCAGTCCTAGAGGGTTCTCCAATCAGCCCCAGCATTTT.

V and J are TRBV30 and TRBJ1-6; the match to TRBD1 covers 8 bases. Trimming cost V 5 bases and J 7 bases; bases outside gene matches: 1. Germline-derived CDR1 and CDR2 are GTSNPN and SVGIG (reference sequence). The CDR3 runs to 12 residues. In DNA form, the CDR3 reads TGTGCCTGGTGGACAGGGAATTCACCCCTCCACTTT. This sequence encodes CAWWTGNSPLHF.

The chain employs TRBV6-5 and TRBJ1-4; 9 bases map to TRBD1. From germline, CDR1 is MNHEY and CDR2 SVGAGI. This CDR3 is 13 amino acids long. With V trimmed by 10 bases and J by 8 bases, 8 bases remained unmatched. CDR3 sequence reads: CAINRDRDEKLFF. The CDR3 DNA is TGTGCCATAAACCGGGACAGGGACGAAAAACTGTTTTTT.

This chain connects TRBV24-1 to TRBJ2-1; 9 bases are a match to TRBD1. The germline V gene has CDR1 KGHDR and CDR2 SFDVKD. The CDR3 totals 15 residues. The junction had 9 bases not matched to a gene; V was cut back by 3 bases and J by 10 bases. CDR3 bases: TGTGCCACCAGTGATGCGCGGACAGGGGTCGACGAGCAGTTCTTC. This codes for CATSDARTGVDEQFF.

This clone showed up just a few times. The chain couples TRBV24-1 to TRBJ2-1; 9 bases align to TRBD1. CDR1 is KGHDR, CDR2 SFDVKD, per germline. There are 14 residues in the CDR3. The ends lost 7 bases at V and 9 bases at J; junction bases unmatched: 9. Here the CDR3 reads CATSTGQGLSEQFF. In DNA form, the CDR3 reads TGTGCCACCAGCACGGGACAGGGTTTGTCTGAGCAGTTCTTC.

This rearrangement joins TRBV28 to TRBJ2-6; D possibly corresponds to TRBD1 (5 bases). The CDR3 extends over 15 amino acids. CDR1 and CDR2 (germline): MDHEN, SYDVKM. V lost 7 bases, J lost 4 bases, and 14 bases lay in between. CDR3: CASTDSRSGANVLTF. As DNA, the CDR3 is TGTGCCAGCACCGACAGCCGTTCCGGGGCCAACGTCCTGACTTTC.

V and J are TRBV2 and TRBJ2-2, with 7 bases matching TRBD2. Germline CDR1 reads SNHLY; CDR2 reads FYNNEI. This CDR3 region has 16 residues. The V and J ends lost 3 bases and 6 bases, in that order; junction bases with no gene match: 10. CDR3 in amino acids: CASSDQSGMGPGELFF. The CDR3 nucleotides read TGTGCCAGCAGTGACCAGAGCGGGATGGGACCCGGGGAGCTGTTTTTT.

J is TRBJ1-2 and V is TRBV7-2, with TRBD1 identical over 7 bases. After removal of 0 bases from V and 7 bases from J, the junction contained 2 bases not matched to a gene. This CDR3 is 13 amino acids long. Germline V lookup: CDR1 SGHTA, CDR2 FQGNSA. The CDR3 DNA is TGTGCCAGCAGCTTAGCGTCAGGGGGTGGCTACACCTTC. As protein: CASSLASGGGYTF.